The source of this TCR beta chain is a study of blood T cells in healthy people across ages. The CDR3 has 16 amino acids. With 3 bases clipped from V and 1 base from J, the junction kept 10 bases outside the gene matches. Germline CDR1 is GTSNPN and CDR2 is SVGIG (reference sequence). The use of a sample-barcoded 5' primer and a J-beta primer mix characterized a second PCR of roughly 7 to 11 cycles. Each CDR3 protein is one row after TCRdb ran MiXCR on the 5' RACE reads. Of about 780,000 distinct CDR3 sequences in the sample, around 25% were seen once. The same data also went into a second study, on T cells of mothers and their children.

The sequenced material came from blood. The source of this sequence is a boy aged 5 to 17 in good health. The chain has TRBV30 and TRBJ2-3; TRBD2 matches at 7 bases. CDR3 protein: CAWSPGRDYGTDTQYF. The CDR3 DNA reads TGTGCCTGGAGCCCTGGCCGGGACTACGGCACAGATACGCAGTATTTT.